This note documents a single T cell receptor (beta chain) sequence. Its antigen is undetermined. This entry belongs to a study of chemoradiotherapy in HPV16-positive cancers. Study background: Candidate HPV-specific clones and shared TCR motifs came from a couple of HPV16-positive patients.

Sequencing was performed with immunoSEQ multiplex PCR; in TCRdb, only in-frame clones are kept and a portion is missing. The sample has 30,000 to 40,000 clones, 80% to 90% seen once; the top ten hold 3% to 3.5%. Germline CDR1 reads MNHNS; CDR2 reads SASEGT. The trim removed 9 bases at V and 4 bases at J, leaving 12 bases unmatched. This CDR3 region has 15 residues. Study-wide findings and caveats: HPV-specific T cells were functionally defined from only a couple of HPV16-positive patients.

The sequenced sample was blood, obtained from a patient who underwent chemoradiotherapy. This TCR was sampled from a human donor with HPV-associated anogenital cancer. This chain links TRBV6-1 with TRBJ2-7, with TRBD2 matching over 10 bases. The CDR3 DNA reads TGTGCCAGTCGGGTTGGACTAGCGGAAATTTACGAGCAGTACTTC. It yields the protein CASRVGLAEIYEQYF.